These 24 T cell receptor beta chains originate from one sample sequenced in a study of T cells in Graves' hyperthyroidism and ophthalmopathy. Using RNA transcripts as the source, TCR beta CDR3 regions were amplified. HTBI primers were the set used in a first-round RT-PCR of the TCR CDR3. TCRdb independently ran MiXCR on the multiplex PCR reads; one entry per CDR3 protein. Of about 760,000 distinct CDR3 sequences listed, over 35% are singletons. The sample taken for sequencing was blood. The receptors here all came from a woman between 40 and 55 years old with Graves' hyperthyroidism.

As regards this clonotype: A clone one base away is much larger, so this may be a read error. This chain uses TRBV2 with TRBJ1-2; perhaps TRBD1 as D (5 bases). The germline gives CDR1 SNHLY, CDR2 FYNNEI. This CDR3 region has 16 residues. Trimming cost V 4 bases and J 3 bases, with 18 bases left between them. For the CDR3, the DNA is TGTGCCAGCAGTGGAGCGCTTCGGGGGGAGGACTATGGCTACACCTTC. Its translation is CASSGALRGEDYGYTF. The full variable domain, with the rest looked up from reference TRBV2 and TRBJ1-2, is EPEVTQTPSHQVTQMGQEVILRCVPISNHLYFYWYRQILGQKVEFLVSFYNNEISEKSEIFDDQFSVERPDGSNFTLKIRSTKLEDSAMYFCASSGALRGEDYGYTFGSGTRLTVV.

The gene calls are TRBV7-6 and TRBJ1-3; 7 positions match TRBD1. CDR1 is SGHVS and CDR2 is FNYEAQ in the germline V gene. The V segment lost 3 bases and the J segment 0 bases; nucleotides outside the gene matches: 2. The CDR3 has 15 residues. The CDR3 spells CASSFGQASGNTIYF. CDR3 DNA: TGTGCCAGCAGCTTCGGACAGGCCTCTGGAAACACCATATATTTT.

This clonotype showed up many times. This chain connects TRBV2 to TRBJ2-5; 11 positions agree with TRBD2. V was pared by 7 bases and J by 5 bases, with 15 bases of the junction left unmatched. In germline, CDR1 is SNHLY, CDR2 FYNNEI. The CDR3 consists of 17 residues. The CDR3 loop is CASMRLAGGQVQETQYF. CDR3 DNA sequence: TGTGCCAGCATGCGGCTAGCGGGGGGCCAGGTCCAGGAGACCCAGTACTTC.

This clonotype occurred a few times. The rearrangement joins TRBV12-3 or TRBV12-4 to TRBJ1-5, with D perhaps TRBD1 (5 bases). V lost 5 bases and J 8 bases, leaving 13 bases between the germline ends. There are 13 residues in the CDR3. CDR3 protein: CASSQGSDEPQHF. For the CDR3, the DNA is TGTGCCAGCAGTCAGGGATCGGATGAGCCCCAGCATTTT.

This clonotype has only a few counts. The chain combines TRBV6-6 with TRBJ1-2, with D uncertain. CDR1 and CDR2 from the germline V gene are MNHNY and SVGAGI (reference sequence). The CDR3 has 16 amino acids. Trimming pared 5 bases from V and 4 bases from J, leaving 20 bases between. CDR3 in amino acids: CASSELDSRSLYGYTF. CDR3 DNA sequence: TGTGCCAGCAGTGAGCTGGATAGTCGGTCCCTCTATGGCTACACCTTC.

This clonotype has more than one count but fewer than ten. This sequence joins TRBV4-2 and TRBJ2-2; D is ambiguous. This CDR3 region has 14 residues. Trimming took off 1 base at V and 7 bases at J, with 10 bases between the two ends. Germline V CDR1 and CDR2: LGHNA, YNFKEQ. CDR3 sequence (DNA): TGTGCCAGCAGCCAAGGAGGTTCCTTCGGGGAGCTGTTTTTT. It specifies CASSQGGSFGELFF.

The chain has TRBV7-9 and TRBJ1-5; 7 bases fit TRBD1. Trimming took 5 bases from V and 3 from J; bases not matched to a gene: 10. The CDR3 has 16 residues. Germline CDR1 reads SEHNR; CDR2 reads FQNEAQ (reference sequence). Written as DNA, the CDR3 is TGTGCCAGCAGCCTTCAACAGGGGCGGGTCAATCAGCCCCAGCATTTT. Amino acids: CASSLQQGRVNQPQHF. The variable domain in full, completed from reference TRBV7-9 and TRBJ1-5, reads DTGVSQNPRHKITKRGQNVTFRCDPISEHNRLYWYRQTLGQGPEFLTYFQNEAQLEKSRLLSDRFSAERPKGSFSTLEIQRTEQGDSAMYLCASSLQQGRVNQPQHFGDGTRLSIL.

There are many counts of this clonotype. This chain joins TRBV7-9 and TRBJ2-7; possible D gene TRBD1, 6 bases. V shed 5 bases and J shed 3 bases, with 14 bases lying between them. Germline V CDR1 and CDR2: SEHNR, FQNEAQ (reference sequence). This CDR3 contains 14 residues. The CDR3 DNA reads TGTGCCAGCAGCCCGACCGGACAGATCTACGAGCAGTACTTC. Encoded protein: CASSPTGQIYEQYF.

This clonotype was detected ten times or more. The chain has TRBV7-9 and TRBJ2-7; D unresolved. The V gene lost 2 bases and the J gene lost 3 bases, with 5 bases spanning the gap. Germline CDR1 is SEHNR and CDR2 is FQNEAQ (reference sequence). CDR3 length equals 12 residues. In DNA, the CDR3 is TGTGCCAGCAGCTTACGGGTCTACGAGCAGTACTTC. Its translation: CASSLRVYEQYF.

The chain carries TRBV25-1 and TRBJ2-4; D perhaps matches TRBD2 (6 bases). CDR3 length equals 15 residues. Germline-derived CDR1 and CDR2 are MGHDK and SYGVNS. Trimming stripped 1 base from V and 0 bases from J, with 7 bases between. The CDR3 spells CASSELGGAKNIQYF. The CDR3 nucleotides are TGTGCCAGCAGTGAATTGGGAGGAGCCAAAAACATTCAGTACTTC. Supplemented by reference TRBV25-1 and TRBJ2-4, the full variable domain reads EADIYQTPRYLVIGTGKKITLECSQTMGHDKMYWYQQDPGMELHLIHYSYGVNSTEKGDLSSESTVSRIRTEHFPLTLESARPSHTSQYLCASSELGGAKNIQYFGAGTRLSVL.

The CDR3 spells CASSGPGGQANYGYTF. The CDR3 DNA reads TGTGCCAGCAGCGGGCCAGGGGGACAGGCGAACTATGGCTACACCTTC. The V call is TRBV7-9, the J call TRBJ1-2; 8 bases line up with TRBD1. V trimming: 5 bases; J trimming: 2 bases; junction bases outside the gene matches: 10. The germline V gene has CDR1 SEHNR and CDR2 FQNEAQ (reference sequence). This CDR3 spans 16 amino acids.

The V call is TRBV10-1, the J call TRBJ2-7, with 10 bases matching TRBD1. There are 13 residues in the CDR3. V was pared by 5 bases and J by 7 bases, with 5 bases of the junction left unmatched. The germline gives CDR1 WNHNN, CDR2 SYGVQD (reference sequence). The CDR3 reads CASSSGQGEEQYF. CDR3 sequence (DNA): TGCGCCAGCAGTTCCGGACAGGGGGAAGAGCAGTACTTC.

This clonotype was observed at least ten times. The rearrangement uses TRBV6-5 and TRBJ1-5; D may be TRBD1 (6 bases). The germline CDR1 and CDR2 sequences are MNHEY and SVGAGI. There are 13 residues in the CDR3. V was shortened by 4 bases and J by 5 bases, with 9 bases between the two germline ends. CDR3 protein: CASSSRGDQPQHF. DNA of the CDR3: TGTGCCAGCAGTTCAAGGGGGGATCAGCCCCAGCATTTT.

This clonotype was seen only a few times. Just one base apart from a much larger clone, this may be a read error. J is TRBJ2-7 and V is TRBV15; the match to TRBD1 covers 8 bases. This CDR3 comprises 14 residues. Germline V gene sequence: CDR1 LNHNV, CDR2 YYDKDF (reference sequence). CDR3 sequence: CATSRGGQVGEQHF. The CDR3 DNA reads TGTGCCACCAGCAGGGGGGGACAGGTTGGAGAGCAGCACTTC.

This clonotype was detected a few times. The CDR3 coding sequence is TGTGCCAGCAGCTATACGGGAAACTATGGCTACACCTTC. Protein sequence: CASSYTGNYGYTF. V and J are TRBV7-2 and TRBJ1-2; the D is unclear. The CDR3 has 13 residues. Between the trimmed V and J ends, which lost 4 bases and 2 bases, there was a span of 8 bases. In germline, CDR1 is SGHTA, CDR2 FQGNSA.

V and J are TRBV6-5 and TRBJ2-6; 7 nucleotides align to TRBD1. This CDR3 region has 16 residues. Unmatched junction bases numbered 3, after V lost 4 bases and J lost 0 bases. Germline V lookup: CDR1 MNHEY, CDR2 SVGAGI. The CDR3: CASSSTGVSGANVLTF. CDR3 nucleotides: TGTGCCAGCAGTTCCACAGGGGTCTCTGGGGCCAACGTCCTGACTTTC.

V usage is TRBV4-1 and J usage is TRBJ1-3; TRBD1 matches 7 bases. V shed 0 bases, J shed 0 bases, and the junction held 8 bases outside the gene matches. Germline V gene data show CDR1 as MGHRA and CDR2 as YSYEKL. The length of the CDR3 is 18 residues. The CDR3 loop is CASSQDAEGAFSGNTIYF. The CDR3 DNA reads TGCGCCAGCAGCCAAGATGCGGAGGGGGCTTTCTCTGGAAACACCATATATTTT.

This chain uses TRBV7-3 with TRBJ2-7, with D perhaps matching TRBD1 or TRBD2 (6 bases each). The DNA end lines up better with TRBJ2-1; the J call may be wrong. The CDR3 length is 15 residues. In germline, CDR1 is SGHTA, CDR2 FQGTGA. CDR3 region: CASSPSGARGREQFF. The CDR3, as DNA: TGTGCCAGCAGCCCCTCTGGAGCCCGGGGGCGTGAGCAGTTCTTC.

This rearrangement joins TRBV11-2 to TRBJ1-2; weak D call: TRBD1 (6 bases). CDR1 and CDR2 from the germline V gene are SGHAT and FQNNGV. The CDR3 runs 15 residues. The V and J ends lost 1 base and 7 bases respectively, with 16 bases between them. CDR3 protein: CASSLVGGVRAGYTF. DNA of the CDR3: TGTGCCAGCAGCTTAGTTGGGGGCGTTCGAGCTGGCTACACCTTC.

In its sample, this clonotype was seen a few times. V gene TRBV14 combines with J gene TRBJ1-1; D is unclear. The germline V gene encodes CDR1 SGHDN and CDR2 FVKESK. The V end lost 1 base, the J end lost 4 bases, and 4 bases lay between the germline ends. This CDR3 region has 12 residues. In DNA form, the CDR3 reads TGTGCCAGCAGCCAAGTTTTCACTGAAGCTTTCTTT. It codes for CASSQVFTEAFF.

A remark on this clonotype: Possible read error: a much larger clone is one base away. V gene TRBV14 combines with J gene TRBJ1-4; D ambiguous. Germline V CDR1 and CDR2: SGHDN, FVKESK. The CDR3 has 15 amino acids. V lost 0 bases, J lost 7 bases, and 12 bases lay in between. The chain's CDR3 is CASSQDRAAFEKLFF. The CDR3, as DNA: TGTGCCAGCAGCCAAGACCGGGCCGCATTTGAAAAACTGTTTTTT.

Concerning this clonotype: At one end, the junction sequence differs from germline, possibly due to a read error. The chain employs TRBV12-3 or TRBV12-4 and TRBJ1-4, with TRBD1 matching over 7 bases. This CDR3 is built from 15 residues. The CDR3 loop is CANSFQDRRDEKLFF. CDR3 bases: TGTGCCAACAGTTTTCAGGACAGGCGGGATGAAAAACTGTTTTTT.

CDR3 DNA: TGTGCCAGCAGTGACCCCGGGACGACCTTATACAATGAGCAGTTCTTC. Its translation is CASSDPGTTLYNEQFF. The rearrangement links TRBV6-2 or TRBV6-3 to TRBJ2-1, with D tentatively TRBD1 or TRBD2 (5 bases each). Trimming shortened V by 5 bases and J by 4 bases, and 18 bases separated the two germline ends. The germline CDR1 and CDR2 sequences are MNHEY and SVGEGT. This CDR3 comprises 16 residues.

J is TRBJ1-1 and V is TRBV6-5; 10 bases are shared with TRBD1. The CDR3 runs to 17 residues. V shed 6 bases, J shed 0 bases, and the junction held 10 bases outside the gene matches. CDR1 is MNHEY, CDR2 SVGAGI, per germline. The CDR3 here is CASSPGTGVALNTEAFF. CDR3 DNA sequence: TGTGCCAGCAGCCCTGGGACAGGGGTCGCCTTGAACACTGAAGCTTTCTTT.